This TCR beta chain was observed in a study of T cells in Graves' hyperthyroidism and ophthalmopathy. The germline V gene has CDR1 MNHEY and CDR2 SVGEGT. The ends were cut back, 6 bases at V and 2 bases at J, with 14 bases in the middle. CDR3 size: 14 residues. RNA transcripts gave rise to amplified TCR beta CDR3 regions. HTBI primers drove first-round RT-PCR of the TCR CDR3. TCRdb re-called the multiplex PCR reads with MiXCR, one entry per CDR3 protein. The table includes 350,000 or so distinct CDR3 sequences, roughly 20% detected once. At least ten counts were recorded for this clonotype. Its antigen is undetermined. Study findings and constraints: Most thyroid clonotypes that were expanded above 0.001 also turned up in blood. A 13 V-J signature model discriminated ophthalmopathy versus stable hyperthyroidism.

Active moderate-to-severe ophthalmopathy, Clinical Activity Score at least 3, NOSPECS at least 4, under 3 months' duration. The origin of this receptor is a middle-aged woman with Graves' ophthalmopathy. The source material was blood. The chain uses TRBV6-2 or TRBV6-3 and TRBJ2-7, with unresolved D. The CDR3, as DNA: TGTGCCAGCAGCCCAGGTCATCTTCCCTACGAGCAGTACTTC. It translates to CASSPGHLPYEQYF.